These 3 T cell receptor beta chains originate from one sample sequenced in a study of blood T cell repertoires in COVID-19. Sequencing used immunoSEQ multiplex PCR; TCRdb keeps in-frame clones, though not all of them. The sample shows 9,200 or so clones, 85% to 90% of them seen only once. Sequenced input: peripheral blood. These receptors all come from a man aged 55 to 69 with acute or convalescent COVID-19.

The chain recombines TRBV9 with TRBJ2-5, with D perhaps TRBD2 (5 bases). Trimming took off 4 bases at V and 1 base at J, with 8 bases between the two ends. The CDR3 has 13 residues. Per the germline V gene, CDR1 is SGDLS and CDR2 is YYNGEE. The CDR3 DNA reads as TGTGCCAGCAGCCGGACTTTCCAAGAGACCCAGTACTTC. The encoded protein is CASSRTFQETQYF. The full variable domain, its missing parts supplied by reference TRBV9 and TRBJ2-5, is DSGVTQTPKHLITATGQRVTLRCSPRSGDLSVYWYQQSLDQGLQFLIQYYNGEERAKGNILERFSAQQFPDLHSELNLSSLELGDSALYFCASSRTFQETQYFGPGTRLLVL.

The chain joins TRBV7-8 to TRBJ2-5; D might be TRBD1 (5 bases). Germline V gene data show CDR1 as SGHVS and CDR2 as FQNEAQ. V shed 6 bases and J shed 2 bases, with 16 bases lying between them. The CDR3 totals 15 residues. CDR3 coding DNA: TGTGCCAGCAGTAGAGGACAACACTCTCAAGAGACCCAGTACTTC. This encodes CASSRGQHSQETQYF.

The DNA for the CDR3 is TGTGCCAGCAGGACTAGCGGGGGATACAATGAGCAGTTCTTC. It codes for CASRTSGGYNEQFF. V usage is TRBV6-5 and J usage is TRBJ2-1, with 12 bases fitting TRBD2. CDR3 size: 14 residues. Germline-derived CDR1 and CDR2 are MNHEY and SVGAGI. Losses at the gene ends were 6 bases for V and 4 bases for J; bases not matched to a gene: 1.